Shown below are 25 T cell receptor beta chains from a single sample sequenced in a study of T cells and copy number aberrations in small-cell lung cancer. The data were produced by immunoSEQ multiplex PCR, yet TCRdb's version contains in-frame clones alone and is incomplete. The sample contains 3,000 or so clones, 90% of which appear only once. Sequences were obtained from normal tissue next to the tumor. The receptors were gathered from a man in his fifties or sixties with small cell lung cancer.

V gene TRBV2 combines with J gene TRBJ1-3; D is ambiguous. Trimming stripped 3 bases from V and 2 bases from J, with 5 bases between. This CDR3 has 13 amino acids. The germline gives CDR1 SNHLY, CDR2 FYNNEI. The CDR3 DNA follows: TGTGCCAGCAGTGAGGGCCCTGGAAACACCATATATTTT. It codes for CASSEGPGNTIYF.

The gene calls are TRBV10-3 and TRBJ2-1; D might be TRBD2 (6 bases). Between the trimmed V and J ends, which lost 0 bases and 0 bases, there was a span of 9 bases. Germline CDR1 is ENHRY and CDR2 is SYGVKD. The CDR3 loop spans 16 amino acids. The CDR3 region is CAISESVADSYNEQFF. CDR3 DNA sequence: TGTGCCATCAGTGAGTCAGTAGCGGACTCCTACAATGAGCAGTTCTTC.

This clone was seen more than once but under ten times. The chain combines TRBV9 with TRBJ2-3, with a weak D call TRBD2 (6 bases). The germline CDR1 and CDR2 sequences are SGDLS and YYNGEE. Trimming took off 3 bases at V and 6 bases at J, with 11 bases between the two ends. This CDR3 has 13 amino acids. In DNA, the CDR3 is TGTGCCAGCAGCGCTAGCGTCACCGATACGCAGTATTTT. Amino acid sequence: CASSASVTDTQYF.

V and J are TRBV6-5 and TRBJ1-2; D not resolved. V lost 0 bases and J lost 7, with 15 bases in between. This CDR3 region has 15 residues. Germline V gene data show CDR1 as MNHEY and CDR2 as SVGAGI. This chain's CDR3 is CASSYSIWESGGYTF. The CDR3 nucleotides are TGTGCCAGCAGTTACTCTATCTGGGAATCGGGTGGCTACACCTTC.

The rearrangement joins TRBV6-4 to TRBJ2-1; D tentatively reads TRBD1 or TRBD2 (5 bases each). In germline, CDR1 is MRHNA, CDR2 SNTAGT. This CDR3 contains 13 residues. V was trimmed by 6 bases and J by 8 bases, leaving 14 bases between them. CDR3 residues: CASSLGELDEQFF. The CDR3 DNA sequence: TGTGCCAGCAGCTTGGGGGAGTTGGATGAGCAGTTCTTC.

This chain links TRBV6-6 with TRBJ2-3; 9 nucleotides line up with TRBD2. There are 15 residues in the CDR3. CDR1 and CDR2 (germline): MNHNY, SVGAGI (reference sequence). J gave up 5 bases and V 5 bases, and 8 bases lay outside the gene matches. The CDR3 loop is CASSAGEAGGDTQYF. The DNA for the CDR3 is TGTGCCAGCAGTGCCGGGGAAGCGGGGGGAGATACGCAGTATTTT.

V and J are TRBV7-9 and TRBJ2-4; D might be TRBD1 (5 bases). Trimming took 7 bases from V and 9 from J, leaving 10 bases between them. The length of the CDR3 is 11 residues. Germline values: CDR1 SEHNR, CDR2 FQNEAQ (reference sequence). CDR3 sequence reads: CASTGNGIQYF. The CDR3 region has the DNA TGTGCCAGCACAGGGAACGGCATTCAGTACTTC.

The chain joins TRBV9 to TRBJ1-1, with D perhaps TRBD1 (6 bases). This CDR3 spans 15 amino acids. CDR1 and CDR2 (germline): SGDLS, YYNGEE. Trimming removed 0 bases from V and 0 bases from J, with 9 bases in between. CDR3 nucleotide sequence: TGTGCCAGCAGCGTAGAGGGGGGTTTGAACACTGAAGCTTTCTTT. This codes for CASSVEGGLNTEAFF.

This clone was observed a single time. The chain couples TRBV5-1 to TRBJ2-3; maybe TRBD2 (13 bases). V shed 4 bases and J shed 5 bases, with 35 bases lying between them. The CDR3 is 21 amino acids. CDR1 is SGHRS and CDR2 is YFSETQ in the germline V gene. The CDR3 protein is CASSLRDRGRGLAGAVDTQYF. The CDR3 nucleotides read TGCGCCAGCAGCCTGCGGGACAGGGGGCGCGGACTAGCGGGAGCGGTAGATACGCAGTATTTT.

V usage is TRBV6-1 and J usage is TRBJ2-5, with D perhaps matching TRBD1 (6 bases). From germline, CDR1 is MNHNS and CDR2 SASEGT. The CDR3 has 17 residues. Trimming took 1 base from V and 5 from J, leaving 20 bases between them. DNA of the CDR3: TGTGCCAGCAGTGAAGGTATTGGTGGCAGGGGAACGGAGACCCAGTACTTC. Translating gives CASSEGIGGRGTETQYF.

This chain connects TRBV7-2 to TRBJ1-1; 8 bases are shared with TRBD1. The V and J ends lost 2 bases and 0 bases, in that order; junction bases with no gene match: 2. The CDR3 sequence is 15 residues long. Germline V gene lookup returns CDR1 SGHTA and CDR2 FQGNSA. In nucleotides, the CDR3 is TGTGCCAGCAGCTTAAGGGGACAGGTGAACACTGAAGCTTTCTTT. This translates into CASSLRGQVNTEAFF.

This chain joins TRBV11-3 and TRBJ2-7; D not resolved. The CDR3 spans 14 residues. V was trimmed by 0 bases and J by 3 bases, leaving 9 bases between them. Per the germline V gene, CDR1 is SGHNT and CDR2 is YENEEA. The CDR3 DNA reads TGTGCCAGCAGCTTAGACGGGTCTGGCTACGAGCAGTACTTC. This encodes CASSLDGSGYEQYF.

V usage is TRBV2 and J usage is TRBJ2-2; 7 bases are a match to TRBD1. Germline CDR1 is SNHLY and CDR2 is FYNNEI. After removal of 7 bases from V and 2 bases from J, the junction contained 13 bases not matched to a gene. This CDR3 is 17 amino acids long. CDR3 sequence (DNA): TGTGCCAGCACAACACCCCGGGACAGAGAAAACACCGGGGAGCTGTTTTTT. Encoded protein: CASTTPRDRENTGELFF.

The chain has TRBV30 and TRBJ2-6; unclear D gene. Trimming shortened V by 4 bases and J by 0 bases, and 7 bases separated the two germline ends. The length of the CDR3 is 14 residues. The germline V gene encodes CDR1 GTSNPN and CDR2 SVGIG (reference sequence). Here the CDR3 DNA reads TGTGCCTGGACTGAGGTCTCTGGGGCCAACGTCCTGACTTTC. It is translated as CAWTEVSGANVLTF.

The chain recombines TRBV4-2 with TRBJ1-5; TRBD1 is a possible D gene (6 bases). The CDR3 loop spans 14 amino acids. Germline CDR1 LGHNA, CDR2 YNFKEQ. Trimming removed 0 bases at V and 5 bases at J, with 8 bases between. The CDR3 DNA follows: TGTGCCAGCAGCCAAGAACCAGGGGATCAGCCCCAGCATTTT. Encoded protein: CASSQEPGDQPQHF.

The CDR3 reads CASSTGPQESPLHF. CDR3 nucleotide sequence: TGTGCCAGCAGTACAGGGCCCCAGGAATCACCCCTCCACTTT. The chain couples TRBV9 to TRBJ1-6, with TRBD1 as a possible D gene (6 bases). This CDR3 has 14 residues. Trimming stripped 5 bases from V and 10 bases from J, with 16 bases between. Germline CDR1 SGDLS, CDR2 YYNGEE.

This rearrangement joins TRBV28 to TRBJ1-1; D gene unclear. V was clipped by 5 bases and J by 0 bases, with 7 bases between them. Germline-derived CDR1 and CDR2 are MDHEN and SYDVKM. The CDR3 consists of 13 residues. The CDR3 is CASSKRLNTEAFF. The CDR3 DNA follows: TGTGCCAGCAGTAAGAGGTTGAACACTGAAGCTTTCTTT.

This clone was seen just once. This rearrangement joins TRBV30 to TRBJ1-5; D may be TRBD1 (5 bases). This CDR3 region has 15 residues. Germline-derived CDR1 and CDR2 are GTSNPN and SVGIG (reference sequence). Trimming shortened V by 1 base and J by 0 bases, and 10 bases separated the two germline ends. The CDR3 coding sequence is TGTGCCTGGAGTGCCTCCGGGGCTAGCAATCAGCCCCAGCATTTT. Translation: CAWSASGASNQPQHF.

The rearrangement links TRBV9 to TRBJ2-2, with D possibly being TRBD2 (6 bases). The CDR3 runs to 14 residues. V was cut by 2 bases and J by 6 bases, with 11 bases left in between. Germline V gives CDR1 SGDLS, CDR2 YYNGEE. In DNA, the CDR3 is TGTGCCAGCAGCGTCGGGCGGGAATCCGGGGAGCTGTTTTTT. As protein: CASSVGRESGELFF.

This clone was counted once. The chain recombines TRBV19 with TRBJ2-1, with 11 bases identical to TRBD2. This CDR3 spans 16 amino acids. The V gene's germline CDR1 is LNHDA and CDR2 SQIVND (reference sequence). Unmatched junction bases numbered 12, after V lost 6 bases and J lost 8 bases. The DNA of the CDR3 is TGTGCCAGTAGCGAAACTACTAGCGGGAGATCCGATGAGCAGTTCTTC. Its translation is CASSETTSGRSDEQFF.

The V call is TRBV14, the J call TRBJ2-7; no definite D call. Trimming took 1 base from V and 3 from J, leaving 4 bases between them. The CDR3 covers 12 residues. Germline loops: CDR1 SGHDN, CDR2 FVKESK. CDR3 sequence reads: CASSQGGYEQYF. The CDR3 nucleotides are TGTGCCAGCAGCCAAGGGGGCTACGAGCAGTACTTC.

The chain recombines TRBV7-9 with TRBJ1-1, with TRBD1 matching 8 bases. The CDR3 totals 16 residues. Germline trimming cut 5 bases from V and 1 base from J; bases unmatched to any gene: 9. Germline CDR1 reads SEHNR; CDR2 reads FQNEAQ (reference sequence). The chain's CDR3 is CASSEVPGQANTEAFF. The CDR3 nucleotides read TGTGCCAGCAGCGAGGTTCCGGGACAGGCGAACACTGAAGCTTTCTTT.

The genes are TRBV27 and TRBJ2-2; D is unclear. Per germline, CDR1 MNHEY and CDR2 SMNVEV (reference sequence). This CDR3 is 14 amino acids long. Trimming pared 3 bases from V and 1 base from J, leaving 6 bases between. The DNA of the CDR3 is TGTGCCAGCAGTTTCGGCGGGAACACCGGGGAGCTGTTTTTT. It translates to CASSFGGNTGELFF.

This clone was picked up one time. This CDR3 is also generated by other DNA sequences in the sample. The J gene is TRBJ2-5, the V gene TRBV2; no reliable D call. The V end was cut by 3 bases, the J end by 5 bases, with 4 bases between. CDR3 length: 11 residues. Germline CDR1 is SNHLY and CDR2 is FYNNEI. CDR3 loop: CASSDEETQYF. CDR3 bases: TGTGCCAGCAGTGACGAGGAGACCCAGTACTTC.

The V gene is TRBV7-2, the J gene TRBJ2-3, with D uncertain. Germline V gives CDR1 SGHTA, CDR2 FQGNSA. CDR3 length: 14 residues. V lost 5 bases to trimming and J lost 0 bases, with 9 bases between them. The CDR3 here is CASSHYQSTDTQYF. The DNA of the CDR3 is TGTGCCAGCAGCCACTACCAGAGCACAGATACGCAGTATTTT. Full variable domain (rest looked up from reference TRBV7-2 and TRBJ2-3): GAGVSQSPSNKVTEKGKDVELRCDPISGHTALYWYRQSLGQGLEFLIYFQGNSAPDKSGLPSDRFSAERTGGSVSTLTIQRTQQEDSAVYLCASSHYQSTDTQYFGPGTRLTVL.